This T cell receptor beta chain was observed in a study of blood T cell repertoires in COVID-19. Study in general: Sources were T cells, B-cell-depleted T cells, or PBMCs; the material itself was cDNA or gDNA.

Authors' data handling: Amplification of reference gene primers provided the estimated nucleated cell counts. Data came from immunoSEQ multiplex PCR; TCRdb stores just in-frame clones and leaves some out. Clone size and the V and J calls come from that table; the DNA yielded D and trimming. Of a few hundred thousand clones listed, about 87% were seen once; the top ten hold roughly 6.1%. This TCR was recovered from a woman in her fifties or sixties with COVID-19, enrolled during active disease. The sample taken for sequencing was peripheral blood.

The CDR3 protein is CASNNRGTYNSPLHF. CDR3 in DNA: TGTGCCAGCAATAACAGGGGCACCTATAATTCACCCCTCCACTTT. The genes are TRBV6-5 and TRBJ1-6; 7 nucleotides align to TRBD1. The CDR3 extends over 15 amino acids. Germline CDR1 MNHEY, CDR2 SVGAGI. Trimming at V came to 7 bases and at J to 2 bases, leaving 5 bases not matched to a gene.